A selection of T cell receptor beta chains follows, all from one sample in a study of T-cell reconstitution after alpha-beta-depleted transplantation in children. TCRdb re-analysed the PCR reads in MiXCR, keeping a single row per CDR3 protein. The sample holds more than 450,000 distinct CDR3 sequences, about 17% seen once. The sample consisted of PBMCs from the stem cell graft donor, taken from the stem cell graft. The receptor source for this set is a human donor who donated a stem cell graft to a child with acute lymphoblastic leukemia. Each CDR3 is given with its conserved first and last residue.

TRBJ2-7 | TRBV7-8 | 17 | CASSLDLRETFTYEQYF
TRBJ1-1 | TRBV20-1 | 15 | CSAPFKPDGPTEAFF
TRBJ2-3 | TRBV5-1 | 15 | CASSSSGPSTDTQYF
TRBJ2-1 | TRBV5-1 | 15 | CASSLGGGSGTPPFF
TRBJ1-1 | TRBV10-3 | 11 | CAISNPTEAFF
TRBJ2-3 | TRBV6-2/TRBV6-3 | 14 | CASSYPARPDTQYF
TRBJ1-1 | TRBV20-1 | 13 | CSAPTGVDTEAFF
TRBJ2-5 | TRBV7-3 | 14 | CASSSTGGTETQYF
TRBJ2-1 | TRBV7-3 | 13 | CASSVRGDREKVF
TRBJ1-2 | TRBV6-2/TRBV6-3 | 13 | CASSPVGNYGYTF
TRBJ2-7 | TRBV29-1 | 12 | CSVDTGKNEQYF
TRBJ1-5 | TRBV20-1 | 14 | CSANRPGGNQPQHF
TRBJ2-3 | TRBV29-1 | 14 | CSVELTPEADTQYF
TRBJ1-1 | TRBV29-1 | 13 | CSVMKGMNTEAFF
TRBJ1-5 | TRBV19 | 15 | CASSADRPTIIPQHF
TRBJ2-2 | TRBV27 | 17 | CASSISTSGTLTGELFF
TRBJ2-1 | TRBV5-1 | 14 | CASSRQDLYNEQFF
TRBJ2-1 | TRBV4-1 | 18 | CASSQGVRDRLEKREQFF
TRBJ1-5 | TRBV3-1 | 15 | CASSLSGTANQPQHF
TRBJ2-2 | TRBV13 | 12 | CARGASTGELFF
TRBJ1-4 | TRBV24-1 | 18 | CATSDSRNLGSGNEKLFF
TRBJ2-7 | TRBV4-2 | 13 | CASSQVLGYEQYF
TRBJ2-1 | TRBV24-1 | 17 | CATSDAPGTGQYNEQFF
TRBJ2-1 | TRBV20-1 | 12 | CSARGVGNEQFF
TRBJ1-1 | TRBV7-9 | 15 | CASKGSRIGNTEAFF
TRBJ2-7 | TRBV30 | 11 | CAWSVQGEQYF